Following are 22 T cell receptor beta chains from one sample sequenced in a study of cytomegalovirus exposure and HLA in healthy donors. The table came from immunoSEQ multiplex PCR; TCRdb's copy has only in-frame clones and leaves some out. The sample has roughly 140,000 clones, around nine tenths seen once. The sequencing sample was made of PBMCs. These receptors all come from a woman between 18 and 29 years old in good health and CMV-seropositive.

The CDR3 spells CASSVAGTAYGYTF. CDR3 coding DNA: TGTGCCAGCAGCGTGGCCGGGACAGCCTATGGCTACACCTTC. This chain uses TRBV9 with TRBJ1-2; the match to TRBD1 covers 7 bases. Germline CDR1 SGDLS, CDR2 YYNGEE. V shed 2 bases and J 4 bases; nucleotides not matched to a gene: 5. The CDR3 extends over 14 amino acids.

The DNA for the CDR3 is TGTGCCAGCTCACCGCAGAGGTCGACAGATACGCAGTATTTT. As protein: CASSPQRSTDTQYF. The chain links TRBV18 to TRBJ2-3; the D is unclear. Germline CDR1 KGHSH, CDR2 LQKENI. V shed 3 bases and J shed 3 bases, with 10 bases lying between them. The CDR3 spans 14 residues.

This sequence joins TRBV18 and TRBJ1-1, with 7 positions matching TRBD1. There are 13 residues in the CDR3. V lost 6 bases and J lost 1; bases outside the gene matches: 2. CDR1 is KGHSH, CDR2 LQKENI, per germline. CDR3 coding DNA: TGTGCCAGCTCCTGGGACAGGAACACTGAAGCTTTCTTT. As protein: CASSWDRNTEAFF.

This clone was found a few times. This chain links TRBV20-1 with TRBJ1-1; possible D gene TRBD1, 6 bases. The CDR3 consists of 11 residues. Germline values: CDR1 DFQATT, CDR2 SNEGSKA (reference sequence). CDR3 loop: CSPTGSTEAFF. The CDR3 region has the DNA TGCAGCCCAACAGGGAGCACTGAAGCTTTCTTT.

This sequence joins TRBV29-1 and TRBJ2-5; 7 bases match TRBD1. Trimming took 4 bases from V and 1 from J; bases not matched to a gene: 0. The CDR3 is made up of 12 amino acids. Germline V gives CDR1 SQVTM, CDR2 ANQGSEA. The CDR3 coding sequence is TGCAGCGTTGGGACAGGCCAAGAGACCCAGTACTTC. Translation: CSVGTGQETQYF.

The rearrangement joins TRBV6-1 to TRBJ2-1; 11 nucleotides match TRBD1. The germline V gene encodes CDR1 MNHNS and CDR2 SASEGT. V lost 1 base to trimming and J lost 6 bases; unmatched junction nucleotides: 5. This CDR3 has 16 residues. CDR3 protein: CASSEEAGTGGNEQFF. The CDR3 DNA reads TGTGCCAGCAGTGAAGAAGCCGGGACAGGGGGCAATGAGCAGTTCTTC.

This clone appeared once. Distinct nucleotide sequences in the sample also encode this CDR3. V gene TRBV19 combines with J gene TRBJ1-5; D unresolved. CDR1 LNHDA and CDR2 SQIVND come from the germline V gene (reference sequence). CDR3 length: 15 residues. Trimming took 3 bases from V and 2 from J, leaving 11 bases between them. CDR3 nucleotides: TGTGCCAGTAGTATCGGAGGGTTCGGCAATCAGCCCCAGCATTTT. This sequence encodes CASSIGGFGNQPQHF.

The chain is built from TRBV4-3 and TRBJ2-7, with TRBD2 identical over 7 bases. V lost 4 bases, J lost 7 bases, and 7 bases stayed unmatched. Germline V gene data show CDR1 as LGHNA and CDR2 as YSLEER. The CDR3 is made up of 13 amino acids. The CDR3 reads CASSLSSGREQYF. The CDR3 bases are TGCGCCAGCAGCCTATCTAGCGGTAGAGAGCAGTACTTC.

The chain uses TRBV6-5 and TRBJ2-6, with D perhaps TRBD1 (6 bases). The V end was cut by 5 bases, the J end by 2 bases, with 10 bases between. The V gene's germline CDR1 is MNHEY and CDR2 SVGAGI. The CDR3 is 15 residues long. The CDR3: CASSKQGTGANVLTF. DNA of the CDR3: TGTGCCAGCAGTAAACAGGGAACTGGGGCCAACGTCCTGACTTTC.

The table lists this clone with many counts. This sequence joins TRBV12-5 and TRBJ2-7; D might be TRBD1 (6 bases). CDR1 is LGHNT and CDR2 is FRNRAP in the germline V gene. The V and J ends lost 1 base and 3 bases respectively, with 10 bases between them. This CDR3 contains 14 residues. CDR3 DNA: TGTGCTAGTGGTTTGGCAGGGGCCGTCTACGAGCAGTACTTC. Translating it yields CASGLAGAVYEQYF.

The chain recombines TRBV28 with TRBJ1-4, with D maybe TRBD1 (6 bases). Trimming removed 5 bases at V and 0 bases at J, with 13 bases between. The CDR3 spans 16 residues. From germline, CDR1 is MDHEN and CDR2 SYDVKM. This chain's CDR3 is CASSLGGAATNEKLFF. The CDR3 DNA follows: TGTGCCAGCAGTCTCGGGGGGGCTGCAACTAATGAAAAACTGTTTTTT.

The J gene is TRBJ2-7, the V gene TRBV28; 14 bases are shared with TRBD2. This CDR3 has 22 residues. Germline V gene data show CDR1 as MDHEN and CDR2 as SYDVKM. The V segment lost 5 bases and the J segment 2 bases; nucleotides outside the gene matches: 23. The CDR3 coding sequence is TGTGCCAGCAGTATCGGGACACGACTAGGACTAGCGGGAGGCCCTCATACCTACGAGCAGTACTTC. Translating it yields CASSIGTRLGLAGGPHTYEQYF.

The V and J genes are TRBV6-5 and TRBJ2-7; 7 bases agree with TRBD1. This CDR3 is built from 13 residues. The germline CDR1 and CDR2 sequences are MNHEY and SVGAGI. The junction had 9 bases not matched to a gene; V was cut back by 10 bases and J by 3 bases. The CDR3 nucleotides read TGTGCCACCTACGGGGACAGAAACTACGAGCAGTACTTC. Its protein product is CATYGDRNYEQYF.

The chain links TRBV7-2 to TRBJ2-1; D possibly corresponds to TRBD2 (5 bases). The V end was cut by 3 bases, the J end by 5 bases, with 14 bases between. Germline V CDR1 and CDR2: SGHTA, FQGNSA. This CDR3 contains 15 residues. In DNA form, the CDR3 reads TGTGCCAGCAGCTTTAGAGGGATCTTCAACAATGAGCAGTTCTTC. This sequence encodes CASSFRGIFNNEQFF. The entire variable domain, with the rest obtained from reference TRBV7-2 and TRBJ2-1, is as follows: GAGVSQSPSNKVTEKGKDVELRCDPISGHTALYWYRQSLGQGLEFLIYFQGNSAPDKSGLPSDRFSAERTGGSVSTLTIQRTQQEDSAVYLCASSFRGIFNNEQFFGPGTRLTVL.

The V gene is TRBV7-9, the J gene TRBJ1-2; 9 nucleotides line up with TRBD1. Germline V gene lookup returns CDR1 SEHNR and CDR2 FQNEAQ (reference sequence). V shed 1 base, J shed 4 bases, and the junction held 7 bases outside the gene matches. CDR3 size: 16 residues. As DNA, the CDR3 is TGTGCCAGCAGCTTAGAATCCGGGACAGGGACCTATGGCTACACCTTC. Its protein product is CASSLESGTGTYGYTF.

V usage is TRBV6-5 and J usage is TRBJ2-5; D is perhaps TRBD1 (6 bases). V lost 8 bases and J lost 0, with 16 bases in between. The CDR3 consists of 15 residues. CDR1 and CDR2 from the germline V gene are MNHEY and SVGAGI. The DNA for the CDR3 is TGTGCCAGCCGCCTTGGGGGCGGGTACCAAGAGACCCAGTACTTC. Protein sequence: CASRLGGGYQETQYF.

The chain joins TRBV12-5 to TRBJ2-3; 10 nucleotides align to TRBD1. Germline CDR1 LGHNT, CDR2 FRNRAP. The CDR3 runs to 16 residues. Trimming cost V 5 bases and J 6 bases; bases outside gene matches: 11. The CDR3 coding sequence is TGTGCTAGTGGTCCACCGGGGACAGGGGAGAGGGATACGCAGTATTTT. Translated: CASGPPGTGERDTQYF.

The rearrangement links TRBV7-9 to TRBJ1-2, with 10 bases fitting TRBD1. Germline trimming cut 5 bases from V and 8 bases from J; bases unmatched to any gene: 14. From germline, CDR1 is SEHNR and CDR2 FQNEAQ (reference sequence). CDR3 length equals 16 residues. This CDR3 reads CASSEIGDRGAGGYTF. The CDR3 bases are TGTGCCAGCAGCGAAATAGGGGACAGGGGAGCGGGGGGCTACACCTTC.

CDR3 nucleotide sequence: TGTGCCAGCAGAAAACCGGGGACAGCCTACAATGAGCAGTTCTTC. It translates to CASRKPGTAYNEQFF. The rearrangement links TRBV7-2 to TRBJ2-1, with 7 bases matching TRBD1. Looked up from germline, CDR1 is SGHTA and CDR2 is FQGNSA. With 6 bases clipped from V and 2 bases from J, the junction kept 7 bases outside the gene matches. This CDR3 has 15 residues.

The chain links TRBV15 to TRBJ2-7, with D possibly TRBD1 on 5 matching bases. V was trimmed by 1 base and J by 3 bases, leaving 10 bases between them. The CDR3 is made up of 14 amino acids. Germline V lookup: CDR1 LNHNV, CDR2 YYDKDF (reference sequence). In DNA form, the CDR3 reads TGTGCCACCAGCAGAGGTGGACATATCTACGAGCAGTACTTC. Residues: CATSRGGHIYEQYF.

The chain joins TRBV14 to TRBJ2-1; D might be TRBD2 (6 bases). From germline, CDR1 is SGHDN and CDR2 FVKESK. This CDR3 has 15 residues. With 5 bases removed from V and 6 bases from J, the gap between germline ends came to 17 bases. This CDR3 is CASSNPGLYPNEQFF. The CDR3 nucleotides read TGTGCCAGCAGCAATCCGGGACTCTACCCCAATGAGCAGTTCTTC. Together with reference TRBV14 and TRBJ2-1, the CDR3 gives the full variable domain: EAGVTQFPSHSVIEKGQTVTLRCDPISGHDNLYWYRRVMGKEIKFLLHFVKESKQDESGMPNNRFLAERTGGTYSTLKVQPAELEDSGVYFCASSNPGLYPNEQFFGPGTRLTVL.

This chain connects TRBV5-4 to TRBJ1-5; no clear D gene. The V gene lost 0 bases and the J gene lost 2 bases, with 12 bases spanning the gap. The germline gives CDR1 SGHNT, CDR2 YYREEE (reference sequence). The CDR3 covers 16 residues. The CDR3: CASSLDRGMGNQPQHF. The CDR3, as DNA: TGTGCCAGCAGCTTGGATCGGGGTATGGGCAATCAGCCCCAGCATTTT.